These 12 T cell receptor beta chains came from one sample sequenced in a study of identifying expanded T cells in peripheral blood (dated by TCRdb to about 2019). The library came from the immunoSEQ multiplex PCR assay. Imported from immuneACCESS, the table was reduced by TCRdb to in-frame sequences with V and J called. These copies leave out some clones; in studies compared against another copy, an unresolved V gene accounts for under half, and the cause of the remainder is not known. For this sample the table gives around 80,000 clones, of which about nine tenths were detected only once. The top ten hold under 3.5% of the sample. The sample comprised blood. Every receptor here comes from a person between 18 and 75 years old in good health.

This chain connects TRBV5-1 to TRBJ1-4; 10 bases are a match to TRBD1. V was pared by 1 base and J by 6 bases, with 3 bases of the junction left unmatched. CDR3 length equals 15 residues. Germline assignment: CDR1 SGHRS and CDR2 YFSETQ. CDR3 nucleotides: TGCGCCAGCAGCTTGCAGGGGACAGGGGATGAAAAACTGTTTTTT. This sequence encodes CASSLQGTGDEKLFF. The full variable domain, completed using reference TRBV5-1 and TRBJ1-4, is KAGVTQTPRYLIKTRGQQVTLSCSPISGHRSVSWYQQTPGQGLQFLFEYFSETQRNKGNFPGRFSGRQFSNSRSEMNVSTLELGDSALYLCASSLQGTGDEKLFFGSGTQLSVL.

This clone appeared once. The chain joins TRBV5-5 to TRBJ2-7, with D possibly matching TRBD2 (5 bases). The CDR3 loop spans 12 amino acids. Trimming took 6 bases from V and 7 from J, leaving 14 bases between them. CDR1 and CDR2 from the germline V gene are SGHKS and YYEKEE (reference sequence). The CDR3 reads CASTAPRGEQYF. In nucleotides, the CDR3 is TGTGCCAGCACCGCCCCCCGAGGGGAGCAGTACTTC.

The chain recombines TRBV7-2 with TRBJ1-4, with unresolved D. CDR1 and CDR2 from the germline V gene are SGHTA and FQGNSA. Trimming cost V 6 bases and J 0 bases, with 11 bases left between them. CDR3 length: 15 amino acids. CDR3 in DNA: TGTGCCAGCAGGTTAAACAGTGCAACTAATGAAAAACTGTTTTTT. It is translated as CASRLNSATNEKLFF.

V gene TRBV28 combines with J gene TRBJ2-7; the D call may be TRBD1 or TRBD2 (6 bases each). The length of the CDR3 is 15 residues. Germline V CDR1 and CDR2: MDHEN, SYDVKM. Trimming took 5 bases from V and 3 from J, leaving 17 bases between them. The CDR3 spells CASSGGTGTHYEQYF. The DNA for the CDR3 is TGTGCCAGCAGTGGCGGGACCGGGACACACTACGAGCAGTACTTC.

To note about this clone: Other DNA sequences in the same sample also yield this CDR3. CDR3 amino acids: CASSQDRGGGNTIYF. In DNA, the CDR3 is TGCGCCAGCAGCCAAGATCGGGGGGGAGGAAACACCATATATTTT. V is TRBV4-3 and J is TRBJ1-3, with D possibly being TRBD1 (5 bases). In germline, CDR1 is LGHNA, CDR2 YSLEER. The CDR3 consists of 15 residues. Trimming took off 0 bases at V and 4 bases at J, with 10 bases between the two ends.

The CDR3 is CASSQDHRGRGNSNQPQHF. The CDR3 DNA sequence: TGTGCCAGCAGCCAAGATCACAGGGGGCGCGGGAATAGCAATCAGCCCCAGCATTTT. V and J are TRBV14 and TRBJ1-5, with TRBD1 matching 9 bases. V shed 0 bases, J shed 0 bases, and the junction held 9 bases outside the gene matches. CDR3 size: 19 residues. Germline CDR1 SGHDN, CDR2 FVKESK.

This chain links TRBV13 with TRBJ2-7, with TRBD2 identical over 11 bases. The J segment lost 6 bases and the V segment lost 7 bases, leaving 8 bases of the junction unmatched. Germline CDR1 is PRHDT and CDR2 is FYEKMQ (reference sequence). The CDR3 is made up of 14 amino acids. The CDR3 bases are TGTGCCAGCATGCTTCGTAGCGGGAGGGGCGAGCAGTACTTC. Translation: CASMLRSGRGEQYF.

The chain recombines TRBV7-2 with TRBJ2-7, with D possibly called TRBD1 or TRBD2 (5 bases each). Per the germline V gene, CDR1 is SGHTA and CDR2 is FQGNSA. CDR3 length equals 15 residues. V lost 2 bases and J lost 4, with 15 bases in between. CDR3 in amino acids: CASSLPGTLAYEQYF. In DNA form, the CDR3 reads TGTGCCAGCAGCTTACCCGGGACGCTGGCTTACGAGCAGTACTTC.

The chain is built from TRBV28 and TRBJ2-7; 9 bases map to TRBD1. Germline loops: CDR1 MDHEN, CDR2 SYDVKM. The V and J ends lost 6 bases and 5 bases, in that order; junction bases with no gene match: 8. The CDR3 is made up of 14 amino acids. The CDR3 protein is CASRLTGGLDEQYF. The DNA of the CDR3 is TGTGCCAGCAGGCTGACAGGGGGACTCGACGAGCAGTACTTC.

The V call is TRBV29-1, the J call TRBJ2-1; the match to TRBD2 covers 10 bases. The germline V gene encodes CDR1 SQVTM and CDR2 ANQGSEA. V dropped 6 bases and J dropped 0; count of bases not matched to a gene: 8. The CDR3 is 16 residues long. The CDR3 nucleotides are TGCAGCGTCATCGGACTAGCGGCCAGCTCCTACAATGAGCAGTTCTTC. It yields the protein CSVIGLAASSYNEQFF.

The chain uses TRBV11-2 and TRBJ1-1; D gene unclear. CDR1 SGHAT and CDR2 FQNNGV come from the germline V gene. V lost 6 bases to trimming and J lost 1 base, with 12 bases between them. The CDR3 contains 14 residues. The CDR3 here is CASRFRAENTEAFF. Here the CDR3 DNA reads TGTGCCAGCAGATTTAGGGCCGAGAACACTGAAGCTTTCTTT.

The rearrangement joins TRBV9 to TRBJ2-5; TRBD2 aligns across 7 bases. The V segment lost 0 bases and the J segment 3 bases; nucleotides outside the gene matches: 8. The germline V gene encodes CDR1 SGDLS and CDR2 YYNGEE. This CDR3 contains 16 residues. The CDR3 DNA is TGTGCCAGCAGCGTAGCTCTCGGGAGGCTGGAAGAGACCCAGTACTTC. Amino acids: CASSVALGRLEETQYF.